Detailed here is one T cell receptor beta chain. As yet, its antigen is unknown. The sample comes from a study of shared clonotypes between healthy human individuals. Study findings and constraints: Clonotypes which were not shared had lower generation probabilities than clonotypes that all four donors shared.

Original processing notes: For the immunoSEQ data, sequences were junction-only without quality scores, so filtering differed. Clones were sequenced by immunoSEQ multiplex PCR, and TCRdb holds only the in-frame ones, with some missing. That table supplies the V and J calls and clone size; D and trimming were determined from the DNA. The sample lists roughly 2 million clones; around 95% were seen once. All donors were healthy HIV-negative adults lacking recent acute infections or vaccinations. The CDR3 runs 15 residues. V was trimmed by 0 bases and J by 8 bases, leaving 13 bases between them. Germline CDR1 is SGHVS and CDR2 is FQNEAQ.

The sequencing input was naive CD4+ T cells sorted from blood. Subset specified: CD45RA+ positively selected. The source of this sequence is a man younger than 35 in good health. The chain is built from TRBV7-8 and TRBJ1-4, with TRBD1 as a possible D gene (5 bases). DNA for the CDR3: TGTGCCAGCAGCTTAGCAGAGGGGACTTACGAAAAACTGTTTTTT. It encodes CASSLAEGTYEKLFF.